The present entry profiles one TCR beta chain with its context. The data belong to a study of blood T cell repertoires in COVID-19. Study at large: The United States, Italy and Spain provided the acute and convalescent COVID-19 samples.

Original processing methods: Reference gene primers were amplified, and this amplification served to estimate nucleated cell counts. Assay used: immunoSEQ multiplex PCR; TCRdb lists only in-frame clones, some missing. The DNA was the basis for D and trimming; V, J and clone size are from that table. The table lists about 360,000 clones, roughly 90% of them singletons. Germline V CDR1 and CDR2: SGDLS, YYNGEE. CDR3 length: 14 residues. Trimming took off 3 bases at V and 5 bases at J, with 13 bases between the two ends. Patients of the Seattle cohort, enrolled during active infection, were followed longitudinally.

The source is an older woman with COVID-19, enrolled during active disease. The specimen sequenced was peripheral blood. V and J are TRBV9 and TRBJ2-3, with D possibly being TRBD2 (6 bases). In DNA, the CDR3 is TGTGCCAGCAGCGCCGGGACTGCCAGAGATACGCAGTATTTT. Translating it yields CASSAGTARDTQYF.